The present T cell receptor (beta chain) was sequenced within a study of cytomegalovirus exposure and HLA in healthy donors. Study-level points and caveats: One later analysis, an examination of the roughly 130 validation repertoires, found that first-cohort TCR clusters tended to co-occur in them. Generally TCR sequences proved uncommon, though certain public TCRs appeared in numerous donors.

A remark on this clone: Its matching antigen is unknown.

Libraries were prepared by immunoSEQ multiplex PCR; TCRdb keeps only in-frame clonotypes and omits some of them. The data show roughly 300,000 clones, roughly 85% seen once. The donors were part of the roughly 120-subject validation cohort, which stood apart from the approximately 630-subject first cohort. CDR1 and CDR2 from the germline V gene are SGDLS and YYNGEE. V gave up 0 bases and J gave up 5 bases; unmatched junction bases: 8. CDR3 length: 15 amino acids. What was sequenced was PBMCs. The V and J genes are TRBV9 and TRBJ2-7; TRBD2 aligns across 7 bases. This sequence originates from a woman younger than 30 in good health and CMV-seronegative. CDR3 loop: CASSVVGSRGDEQYF. CDR3 nucleotides: TGTGCCAGCAGCGTAGTGGGTAGCCGGGGGGACGAGCAGTACTTC. The variable domain in full, with the rest retrieved from reference TRBV9 and TRBJ2-7, is DSGVTQTPKHLITATGQRVTLRCSPRSGDLSVYWYQQSLDQGLQFLIQYYNGEERAKGNILERFSAQQFPDLHSELNLSSLELGDSALYFCASSVVGSRGDEQYFGPGTRLTVT.